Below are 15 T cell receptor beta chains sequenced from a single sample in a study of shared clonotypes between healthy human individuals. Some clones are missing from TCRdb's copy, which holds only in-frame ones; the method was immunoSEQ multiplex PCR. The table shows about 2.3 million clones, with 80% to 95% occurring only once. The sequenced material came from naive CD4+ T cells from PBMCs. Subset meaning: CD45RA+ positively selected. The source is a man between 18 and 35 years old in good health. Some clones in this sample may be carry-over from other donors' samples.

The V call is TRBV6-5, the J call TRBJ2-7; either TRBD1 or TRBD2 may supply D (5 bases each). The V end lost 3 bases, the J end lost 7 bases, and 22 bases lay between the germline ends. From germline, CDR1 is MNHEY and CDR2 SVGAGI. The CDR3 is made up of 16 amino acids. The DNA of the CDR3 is TGTGCCAGCAGTTATATCGCTACCCGGGGCGGTACGGAGCAGTACTTC. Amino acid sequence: CASSYIATRGGTEQYF.

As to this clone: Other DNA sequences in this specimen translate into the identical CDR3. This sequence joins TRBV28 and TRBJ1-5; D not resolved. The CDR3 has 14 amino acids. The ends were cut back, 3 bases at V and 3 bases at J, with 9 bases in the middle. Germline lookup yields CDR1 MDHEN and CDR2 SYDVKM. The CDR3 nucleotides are TGTGCCAGCAGTTTTGGGTCGACCAATCAGCCCCAGCATTTT. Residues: CASSFGSTNQPQHF.

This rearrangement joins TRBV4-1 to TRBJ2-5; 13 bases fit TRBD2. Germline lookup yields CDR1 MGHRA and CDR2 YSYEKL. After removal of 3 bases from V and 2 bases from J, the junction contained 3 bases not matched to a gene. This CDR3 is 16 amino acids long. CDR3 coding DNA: TGCGCCAGCAGCCAGCTGGGACTAGCGGGACAAGAGACCCAGTACTTC. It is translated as CASSQLGLAGQETQYF.

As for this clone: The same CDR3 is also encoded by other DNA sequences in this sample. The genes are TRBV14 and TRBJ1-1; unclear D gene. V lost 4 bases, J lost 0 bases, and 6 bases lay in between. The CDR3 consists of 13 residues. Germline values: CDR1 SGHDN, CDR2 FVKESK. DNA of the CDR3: TGTGCCAGCAGCCTGAGCCTGAACACTGAAGCTTTCTTT. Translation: CASSLSLNTEAFF.

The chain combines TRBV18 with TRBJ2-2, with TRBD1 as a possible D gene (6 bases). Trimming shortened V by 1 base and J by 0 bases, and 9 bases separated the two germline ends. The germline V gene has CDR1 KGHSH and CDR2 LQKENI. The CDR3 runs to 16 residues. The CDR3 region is CASSPLGHTNTGELFF. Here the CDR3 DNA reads TGTGCCAGCTCACCACTGGGACATACGAACACCGGGGAGCTGTTTTTT.

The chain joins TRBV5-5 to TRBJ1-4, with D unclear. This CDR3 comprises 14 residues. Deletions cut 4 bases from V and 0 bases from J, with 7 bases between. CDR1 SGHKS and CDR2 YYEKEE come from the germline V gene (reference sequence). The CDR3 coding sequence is TGTGCCAGCAGCCAGCTTGCAACTAATGAAAAACTGTTTTTT. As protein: CASSQLATNEKLFF.

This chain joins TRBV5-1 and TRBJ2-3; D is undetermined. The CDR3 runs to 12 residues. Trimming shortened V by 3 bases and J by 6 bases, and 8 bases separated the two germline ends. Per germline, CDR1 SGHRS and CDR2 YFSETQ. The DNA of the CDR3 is TGCGCCAGCAGCTCGGGTTATGATACGCAGTATTTT. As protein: CASSSGYDTQYF.

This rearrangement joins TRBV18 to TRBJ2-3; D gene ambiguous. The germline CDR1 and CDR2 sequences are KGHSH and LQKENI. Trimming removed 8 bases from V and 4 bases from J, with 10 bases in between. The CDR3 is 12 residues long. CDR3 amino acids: CASHARSDTQYF. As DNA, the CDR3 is TGTGCCAGCCACGCGAGGTCAGATACGCAGTATTTT.

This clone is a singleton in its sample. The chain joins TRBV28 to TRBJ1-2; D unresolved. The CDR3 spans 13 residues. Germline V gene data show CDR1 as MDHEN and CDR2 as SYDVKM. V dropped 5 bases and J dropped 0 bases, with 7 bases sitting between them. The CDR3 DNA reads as TGTGCCAGCAGTAGCCCATCTAACTATGGCTACACCTTC. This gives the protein CASSSPSNYGYTF.

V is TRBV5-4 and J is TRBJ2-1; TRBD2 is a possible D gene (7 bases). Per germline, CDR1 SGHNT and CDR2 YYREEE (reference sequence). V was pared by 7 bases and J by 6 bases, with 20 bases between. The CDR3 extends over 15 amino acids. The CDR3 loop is CASVLGGAGSNEQFF. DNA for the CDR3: TGTGCCAGCGTTCTTGGGGGGGCAGGGTCCAATGAGCAGTTCTTC.

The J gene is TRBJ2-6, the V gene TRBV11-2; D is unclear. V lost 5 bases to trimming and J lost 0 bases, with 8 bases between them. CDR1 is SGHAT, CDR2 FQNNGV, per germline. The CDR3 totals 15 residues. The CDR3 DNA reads TGTGCCAGCAGCATGCCGAGCTCTGGGGCCAACGTCCTGACTTTC. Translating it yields CASSMPSSGANVLTF.

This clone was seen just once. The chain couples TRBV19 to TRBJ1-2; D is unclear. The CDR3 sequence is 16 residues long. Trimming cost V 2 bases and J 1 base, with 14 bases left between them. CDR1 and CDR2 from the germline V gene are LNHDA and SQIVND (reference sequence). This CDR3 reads CASSIRAPGSNYGYTF. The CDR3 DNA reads TGTGCCAGTAGTATAAGGGCTCCGGGCAGTAACTATGGCTACACCTTC.

DNA of the CDR3: TGTGCCAGCAGTTTAAGGAGGGGCTTCGATGGCTACACCTTC. Protein product: CASSLRRGFDGYTF. The chain links TRBV6-5 to TRBJ1-2; TRBD1 is a possible D gene (5 bases). There are 14 residues in the CDR3. CDR1 is MNHEY and CDR2 is SVGAGI in the germline V gene. V dropped 4 bases and J dropped 6 bases, with 15 bases sitting between them.

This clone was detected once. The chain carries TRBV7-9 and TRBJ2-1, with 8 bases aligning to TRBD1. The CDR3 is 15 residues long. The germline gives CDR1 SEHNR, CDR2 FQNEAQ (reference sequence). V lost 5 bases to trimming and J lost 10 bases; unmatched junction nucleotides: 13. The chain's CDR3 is CASSPRTRQGTEQFF. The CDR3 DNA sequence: TGTGCCAGCAGCCCACGAACGAGACAGGGGACGGAGCAGTTCTTC.

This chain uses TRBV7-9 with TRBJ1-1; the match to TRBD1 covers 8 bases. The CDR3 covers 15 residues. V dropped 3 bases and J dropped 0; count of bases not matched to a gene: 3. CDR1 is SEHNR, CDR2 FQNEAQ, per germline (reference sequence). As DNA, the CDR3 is TGTGCCAGCAGCTTGACAGGGGCGCTGAACACTGAAGCTTTCTTT. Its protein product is CASSLTGALNTEAFF.